This T cell receptor (beta chain) was sequenced in a study of cytomegalovirus exposure and HLA in healthy donors. Study outcomes and limitations: Among the CMV-associated chains, three were confirmed in vitro as specific for CMV antigens. Most TCR sequences proved rare, with some public TCRs found in many donors. Cytomegalovirus association was listed for around 180 TCR beta chains.

Separation from the approximately 670-subject first cohort characterized the roughly 110-subject validation cohort, to which the donors belonged. The repertoire was sequenced with immunoSEQ multiplex PCR; TCRdb's copy has only in-frame clones and lacks some. The sample consists of about 280,000 clones, approximately 90% of them appearing once. The CDR3 is made up of 15 amino acids. The V gene's germline CDR1 is SGHDN and CDR2 FVKESK. J lost 0 bases, V lost 3 bases, and 4 bases had no gene match. This clone was found once. What it binds is not known. V gene TRBV14 combines with J gene TRBJ2-7; 8 bases map to TRBD2. The source material was PBMCs. This clonotype originated in a woman younger than 35 in good health and CMV-seronegative. The CDR3 nucleotides read TGTGCCAGCAGCCAGGGGACTAGGAGCTCCTACGAGCAGTACTTC. The encoded protein is CASSQGTRSSYEQYF.